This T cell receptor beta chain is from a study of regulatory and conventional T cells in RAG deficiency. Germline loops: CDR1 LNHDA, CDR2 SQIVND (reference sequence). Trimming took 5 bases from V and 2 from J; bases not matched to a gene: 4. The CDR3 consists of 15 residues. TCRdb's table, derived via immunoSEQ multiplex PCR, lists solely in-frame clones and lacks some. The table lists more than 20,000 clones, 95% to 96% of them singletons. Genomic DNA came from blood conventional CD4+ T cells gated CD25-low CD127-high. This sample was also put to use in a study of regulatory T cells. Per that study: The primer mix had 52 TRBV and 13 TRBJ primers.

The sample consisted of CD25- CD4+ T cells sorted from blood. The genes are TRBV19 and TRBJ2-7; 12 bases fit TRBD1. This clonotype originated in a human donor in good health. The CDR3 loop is CASSAGTGGAYEQYF. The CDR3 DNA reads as TGTGCCAGTAGTGCCGGGACAGGGGGCGCCTACGAGCAGTACTTC.